A single sample is the source of the 30 T cell receptor beta chains below, sequenced in a study of T-cell memory formation after mild COVID-19. TCRdb reanalysed the 5' RACE reads using MiXCR and keeps one entry per CDR3 protein. The table includes 250,000 to 300,000 distinct CDR3 sequences, under 8.5% detected once. The sequencing sample was made of PBMCs or a T cell subset sorted from them (not recorded which). These receptors all come from a man aged 18 to 35 who had mild COVID-19 (a few samples of this study predate the infection). Cell type and time point are not known.

The chain recombines TRBV7-9 with TRBJ2-7; no clear D gene. V was trimmed by 1 base and J by 3 bases, leaving 7 bases between them. The length of the CDR3 is 13 residues. Per the germline V gene, CDR1 is SEHNR and CDR2 is FQNEAQ (reference sequence). This CDR3 reads CASSLEDNYEQYV. CDR3 nucleotides: TGTGCCAGCAGCTTAGAAGATAACTACGAGCAGTACGTC.

V and J are TRBV9 and TRBJ2-5, with D perhaps TRBD1 or TRBD2 (6 bases each). Trimming took off 0 bases at V and 5 bases at J, with 14 bases between the two ends. Germline V gene sequence: CDR1 SGDLS, CDR2 YYNGEE. CDR3 size: 15 residues. The CDR3 DNA follows: TGTGCCAGCAGCGTAGATCGGGGGCAGGGGGAGACCCAGTACTTC. Its translation: CASSVDRGQGETQYF.

A few counts support this clonotype. This chain uses TRBV4-1 with TRBJ2-5; 15 nucleotides line up with TRBD2. The CDR3 is made up of 18 amino acids. Per germline, CDR1 MGHRA and CDR2 YSYEKL. The ends lost 0 bases at V and 1 base at J; junction bases unmatched: 3. CDR3 protein: CASSQDRGLAGGQETQYF. The CDR3 bases are TGCGCCAGCAGCCAAGATAGGGGACTAGCGGGGGGCCAAGAGACCCAGTACTTC.

This clonotype turned up a few times. The J gene is TRBJ2-3, the V gene TRBV9; TRBD2 agrees at 12 bases. This CDR3 comprises 17 residues. The V gene end was trimmed by 4 bases and the J gene end by 2 bases; junction bases not matched to a gene: 8. CDR1 is SGDLS, CDR2 YYNGEE, per germline. The CDR3 here is CASSPSTSGGITDTQYF. The DNA of the CDR3 is TGTGCCAGCAGCCCCTCGACTAGCGGGGGCATCACAGATACGCAGTATTTT. Using reference TRBV9 and TRBJ2-3 for the parts outside the CDR3, the full variable domain is DSGVTQTPKHLITATGQRVTLRCSPRSGDLSVYWYQQSLDQGLQFLIQYYNGEERAKGNILERFSAQQFPDLHSELNLSSLELGDSALYFCASSPSTSGGITDTQYFGPGTRLTVL.

This chain links TRBV6-1 with TRBJ1-2; D ambiguous. Germline V gene data show CDR1 as MNHNS and CDR2 as SASEGT. The ends were cut back, 6 bases at V and 3 bases at J, with 8 bases in the middle. The CDR3 runs to 12 residues. The CDR3 here is CASSTTDYGYTF. The CDR3 bases are TGTGCCAGCAGCACGACTGACTATGGCTACACCTTC.

This clonotype was observed a few times. The chain is built from TRBV7-9 and TRBJ2-4; 9 bases fit TRBD1. Germline V gives CDR1 SEHNR, CDR2 FQNEAQ (reference sequence). V dropped 5 bases and J dropped 8; count of bases not matched to a gene: 19. CDR3 length: 18 amino acids. Here the CDR3 DNA reads TGTGCCAGCAGCCACGGCCAGGGACAGGGATTCGGGTGGGACATTCAGTACTTC. It translates to CASSHGQGQGFGWDIQYF.

This clonotype was counted many times. The chain couples TRBV2 to TRBJ2-3; no firm D call. The CDR3 length is 15 residues. In germline, CDR1 is SNHLY, CDR2 FYNNEI. The V gene lost 1 base and the J gene lost 3 bases, with 11 bases spanning the gap. In DNA, the CDR3 is TGTGCCAGCAGTGAAGTTAGTGCTCATACAGATACGCAGTATTTT. This sequence encodes CASSEVSAHTDTQYF.

This chain uses TRBV12-3 or TRBV12-4 with TRBJ2-2; 9 bases align to TRBD1. The V and J ends lost 2 bases and 9 bases, in that order; junction bases with no gene match: 4. This CDR3 is built from 14 residues. The CDR3 bases are TGTGCCAGCAGTTTATGGGACAGGGTCCGGGAGCTGTTTTTT. This translates into CASSLWDRVRELFF.

This clonotype was counted a few times. The CDR3 reads CASSLEGLTEKLFF. CDR3 coding DNA: TGCGCCAGCAGCTTGGAGGGCTTGACTGAAAAACTGTTTTTT. The V gene is TRBV5-1, the J gene TRBJ1-4; D is unresolved. The CDR3 totals 14 residues. The ends were cut back, 0 bases at V and 7 bases at J, with 10 bases in the middle. Germline V lookup: CDR1 SGHRS, CDR2 YFSETQ.

This clonotype turned up a few times. V gene TRBV5-5 combines with J gene TRBJ1-2; D perhaps matches TRBD1 (6 bases). The CDR3 runs 15 residues. The V gene lost 1 base and the J gene lost 3 bases, with 13 bases spanning the gap. Germline CDR1 and CDR2: SGHKS and YYEKEE (reference sequence). Here the CDR3 reads CASSLTHRADYGYTF. CDR3 coding DNA: TGTGCCAGCAGCTTGACCCACAGGGCGGACTATGGCTACACCTTC.

This clonotype was detected only a few times. The chain has TRBV9 and TRBJ2-1; unclear D gene. CDR1 is SGDLS and CDR2 is YYNGEE in the germline V gene. CDR3 length equals 12 residues. V was cut by 3 bases and J by 15 bases, with 16 bases left in between. The CDR3 here is CASSDELEEPFF. The CDR3 nucleotides read TGTGCCAGCAGCGATGAACTTGAAGAACCGTTCTTC.

V usage is TRBV9 and J usage is TRBJ1-5; D perhaps matches TRBD1 (5 bases). Germline V gene data show CDR1 as SGDLS and CDR2 as YYNGEE. This CDR3 is built from 15 residues. V was pared by 2 bases and J by 7 bases, with 16 bases between. CDR3 coding DNA: TGTGCCAGCAGCGTCGGGGTCAGGGTCCCCCAGCCCCAGCATTTT. It encodes CASSVGVRVPQPQHF.

This clonotype was counted only a few times. The chain uses TRBV29-1 and TRBJ1-4; TRBD1 is a possible D gene (6 bases). The germline V gene has CDR1 SQVTM and CDR2 ANQGSEA. Trimming shortened V by 3 bases and J by 8 bases, and 10 bases separated the two germline ends. The CDR3 runs 12 residues. CDR3 sequence reads: CSVEGRGEKLFF. The CDR3 DNA sequence: TGCAGCGTTGAGGGAAGGGGGGAAAAACTGTTTTTT.

This clonotype has a handful of counts. V gene TRBV25-1 combines with J gene TRBJ2-1; TRBD2 aligns across 7 bases. This CDR3 region has 13 residues. Looked up from germline, CDR1 is MGHDK and CDR2 is SYGVNS. V was clipped by 6 bases and J by 6 bases; unmatched bases: 5. The CDR3 here is CASRSGTINEQFF. CDR3 in DNA: TGTGCCAGCAGGTCCGGGACTATCAATGAGCAGTTCTTC.

This clonotype was recorded a few times. The chain recombines TRBV10-1 with TRBJ1-4, with 9 bases aligning to TRBD1. Unmatched junction bases numbered 11, after V lost 6 bases and J lost 6 bases. The CDR3 has 16 amino acids. Germline CDR1 WNHNN, CDR2 SYGVQD (reference sequence). The CDR3: CASRDTRDREDEKLFF. For the CDR3, the DNA is TGCGCCAGCAGAGACACCAGGGACAGGGAAGATGAAAAACTGTTTTTT.

This clonotype was observed at least ten times. This chain connects TRBV5-1 to TRBJ2-5; 9 bases align to TRBD2. V lost 7 bases, J lost 5 bases, and 9 bases stayed unmatched. Germline loops: CDR1 SGHRS, CDR2 YFSETQ. This CDR3 is built from 14 residues. CDR3 DNA: TGCGCCAGCTTCCGAGGGACTAGCAGGGAGACCCAGTACTTC. Protein sequence: CASFRGTSRETQYF.

A few counts support this clonotype. The genes are TRBV6-1 and TRBJ2-7, with D tentatively TRBD1 or TRBD2 (6 bases each). Germline-derived CDR1 and CDR2 are MNHNS and SASEGT. V shed 2 bases and J shed 0 bases, with 11 bases lying between them. The length of the CDR3 is 15 residues. Here the CDR3 reads CASSEPGAASYEQYF. The CDR3 coding sequence is TGTGCCAGCAGTGAACCGGGGGCGGCCTCCTACGAGCAGTACTTC.

This clonotype was observed a few times. The V call is TRBV15, the J call TRBJ2-5; TRBD1 agrees at 8 bases. Germline values: CDR1 LNHNV, CDR2 YYDKDF (reference sequence). The CDR3 sequence is 15 residues long. Unmatched junction bases numbered 8, after V lost 5 bases and J lost 3 bases. The CDR3 nucleotides are TGTGCCACCAGCGGTGAGGACAGGGCCGAAGAGACCCAGTACTTC. Translated, it gives CATSGEDRAEETQYF. Full variable domain (missing parts from reference TRBV15 and TRBJ2-5): DAMVIQNPRYQVTQFGKPVTLSCSQTLNHNVMYWYQQKSSQAPKLLFHYYDKDFNNEADTPDNFQSRRPNTSFCFLDIRSPGLGDTAMYLCATSGEDRAEETQYFGPGTRLLVL.

This clonotype came up a few times. This chain joins TRBV5-6 and TRBJ1-5; D might be TRBD1 (6 bases). Trimming stripped 1 base from V and 0 bases from J, with 17 bases between. Germline lookup yields CDR1 SGHDT and CDR2 YYEEEE. The CDR3 consists of 18 residues. CDR3 residues: CASSLYETGGYSNQPQHF. As DNA, the CDR3 is TGTGCCAGCAGCTTGTATGAGACAGGCGGTTATAGCAATCAGCCCCAGCATTTT. Variable domain in full (rest from reference TRBV5-6 and TRBJ1-5): DAGVTQSPTHLIKTRGQQVTLRCSPKSGHDTVSWYQQALGQGPQFIFQYYEEEERQRGNFPDRFSGHQFPNYSSELNVNALLLGDSALYLCASSLYETGGYSNQPQHFGDGTRLSIL.

This clonotype was detected ten times or more. The chain carries TRBV27 and TRBJ2-5, with a weak D call TRBD2 (5 bases). CDR1 MNHEY and CDR2 SMNVEV come from the germline V gene (reference sequence). The CDR3 loop spans 14 amino acids. The V and J ends lost 4 bases and 5 bases respectively, with 14 bases between them. CDR3 in amino acids: CASSSPSGYETQYF. The CDR3 DNA sequence: TGTGCCAGCAGTTCCCCTTCGGGGTATGAGACCCAGTACTTC.

The gene calls are TRBV20-1 and TRBJ1-4; possible D gene TRBD1, 5 bases. CDR1 and CDR2 from the germline V gene are DFQATT and SNEGSKA (reference sequence). There are 19 residues in the CDR3. Trimming took off 2 bases at V and 7 bases at J, with 29 bases between the two ends. This chain's CDR3 is CSARYPPGRGTIYGEKLFF. The CDR3 nucleotides read TGCAGTGCTAGATACCCCCCCGGTAGGGGAACGATTTATGGTGAAAAACTGTTTTTT.

This clonotype was found many times. V and J are TRBV6-5 and TRBJ1-1, with D perhaps matching TRBD1 (6 bases). This CDR3 comprises 14 residues. V was cut by 9 bases and J by 1 base, with 15 bases left in between. Germline lookup yields CDR1 MNHEY and CDR2 SVGAGI. The chain's CDR3 is CASSREGGNTEAFF. The CDR3 DNA is TGTGCCAGTAGTAGGGAAGGGGGGAACACTGAAGCTTTCTTT.

The rearrangement links TRBV6-5 to TRBJ2-6, with TRBD2 as a possible D gene (6 bases). The germline CDR1 and CDR2 sequences are MNHEY and SVGAGI. Trimming left V 2 bases short and J 0 bases short, with 11 bases between. The CDR3 covers 17 residues. The CDR3 protein is CASSYGGNPSGANVLTF. The CDR3 region has the DNA TGTGCCAGCAGTTACGGGGGGAACCCCTCTGGGGCCAACGTCCTGACTTTC.

A few counts support this clonotype. This chain uses TRBV7-8 with TRBJ2-2; TRBD2 agrees at 13 bases. CDR3 size: 17 residues. J lost 1 base, V lost 5 bases, and 4 bases had no gene match. In germline, CDR1 is SGHVS, CDR2 FQNEAQ. CDR3: CASSARLAGGNTGELFF. DNA of the CDR3: TGTGCCAGCAGCGCTCGACTAGCGGGGGGGAACACCGGGGAGCTGTTTTTT.

The table lists this clonotype with a few counts. The chain employs TRBV11-3 and TRBJ2-2; D ambiguous. The germline V gene encodes CDR1 SGHNT and CDR2 YENEEA. The germline V and J ends were trimmed by 5 bases and 6 bases, with 7 bases remaining between them. This CDR3 has 12 residues. The CDR3 loop is CASSPSSGELFF. As DNA, the CDR3 is TGTGCCAGCAGCCCGAGTTCCGGGGAGCTGTTTTTT.

This clonotype was seen once. The gene calls are TRBV10-3 and TRBJ1-2; 7 nucleotides line up with TRBD1. The V gene end was trimmed by 2 bases and the J gene end by 6 bases; junction bases not matched to a gene: 0. Germline V gives CDR1 ENHRY, CDR2 SYGVKD. This CDR3 spans 12 amino acids. In DNA, the CDR3 is TGTGCCATCAGTGAGACAGGGGATGGCTACACCTTC. It encodes CAISETGDGYTF.

This clonotype was recorded many times. The chain recombines TRBV5-1 with TRBJ2-1; D may correspond to TRBD1 or TRBD2 (6 bases each). The germline V gene encodes CDR1 SGHRS and CDR2 YFSETQ. The CDR3 length is 16 residues. Trimming stripped 2 bases from V and 5 bases from J, with 17 bases between. The CDR3 loop reads CASSFGWGAVHNEQFF. In nucleotides, the CDR3 is TGCGCCAGCAGCTTCGGTTGGGGGGCGGTCCACAATGAGCAGTTCTTC.

This clonotype was counted many times. V gene TRBV6-6 combines with J gene TRBJ2-1; the D is unclear. Germline CDR1 reads MNHNY; CDR2 reads SVGAGI (reference sequence). Deletions cut 5 bases from V and 4 bases from J, with 12 bases between. This CDR3 comprises 14 residues. CDR3 nucleotides: TGTGCCAGCAGTCCCACCCTGGGATACAATGAGCAGTTCTTC. This sequence encodes CASSPTLGYNEQFF.

This clonotype was recorded at least ten times. The chain joins TRBV12-3 or TRBV12-4 to TRBJ1-5; 8 bases agree with TRBD1. With 4 bases clipped from V and 4 bases from J, the junction kept 15 bases outside the gene matches. The CDR3 has 18 amino acids. In DNA, the CDR3 is TGTGCCAGCAGTTCTAGAGATCCCCGGACAGGGACGAATCAGCCCCAGCATTTT. It yields the protein CASSSRDPRTGTNQPQHF.

This clonotype was seen more than once but under ten times. V is TRBV7-3 and J is TRBJ2-1; the D gene is possibly TRBD2 (6 bases). V lost 5 bases and J 10 bases, leaving 21 bases between the germline ends. This CDR3 is built from 15 residues. Germline V gene sequence: CDR1 SGHTA, CDR2 FQGTGA. In DNA form, the CDR3 reads TGTGCCAGCAGCCCTGGCGGAGGGGCGGGCCGGGAGCAGTTCTTC. It specifies CASSPGGGAGREQFF.